One sample yielded the 22 T cell receptor beta chains listed below, sequenced in a study of multiple sclerosis patients with progressive multifocal leukoencephalopathy. The assay was immunoSEQ multiplex PCR, and TCRdb's table has in-frame clones only and misses some. The table has 25,000 to 35,000 clones, around 92% seen once; the top ten hold roughly 1.6%. The time point is: about six months of natalizumab therapy. The sequencing used PBMCs, collected from a patient treated with natalizumab. These receptors were taken from a human donor with multiple sclerosis.

This clone was seen a few times. The V call is TRBV6-6, the J call TRBJ1-1; 8 bases map to TRBD1. The CDR3 has 13 amino acids. V lost 8 bases, J lost 3 bases, and 5 bases stayed unmatched. Germline assignment: CDR1 MNHNY and CDR2 SVGAGI (reference sequence). DNA for the CDR3: TGTGCCAGCGAGGACAGGGAGGACACTGAAGCTTTCTTT. Residues: CASEDREDTEAFF.

Notes on this clone: An end of the junction does not agree with germline; a read error may underlie this. The genes are TRBV11-1 and TRBJ2-5; D may be TRBD1 or TRBD2 (5 bases each). The germline V gene encodes CDR1 SGHAT and CDR2 FQDESV (reference sequence). This CDR3 comprises 14 residues. The CDR3 region is CASSLARDAETQYF. The DNA for the CDR3 is TGTGCCAGCAGCCTAGCTAGGGACGCAGAGACCCAGTACTTC.

J is TRBJ1-6 and V is TRBV28; D not certain. V was trimmed by 7 bases and J by 7 bases, leaving 17 bases between them. Germline V gene lookup returns CDR1 MDHEN and CDR2 SYDVKM. CDR3 length equals 15 residues. CDR3 coding DNA: TGTGCCAGCATGGTCAAGATCCGGTGGAATTCACCCCTCCACTTT. Translated, it gives CASMVKIRWNSPLHF. Together with reference TRBV28 and TRBJ1-6, the CDR3 gives the full variable domain: DVKVTQSSRYLVKRTGEKVFLECVQDMDHENMFWYRQDPGLGLRLIYFSYDVKMKEKGDIPEGYSVSREKKERFSLILESASTNQTSMYLCASMVKIRWNSPLHFGNGTRLTVT.

The genes are TRBV7-3 and TRBJ2-7; the match to TRBD2 covers 9 bases. V shed 2 bases, J shed 0 bases, and the junction held 8 bases outside the gene matches. CDR1 is SGHTA and CDR2 is FQGTGA in the germline V gene. The CDR3 is 17 amino acids. CDR3 region: CASSLGLAGASSYEQYF. The CDR3 bases are TGTGCCAGCAGCTTAGGGTTAGCGGGAGCTAGCTCCTACGAGCAGTACTTC.

The chain carries TRBV5-1 and TRBJ2-2; 9 bases map to TRBD2. The CDR3 is 16 residues long. J was trimmed by 4 bases and V by 0 bases; bases with no gene match: 4. The germline V gene has CDR1 SGHRS and CDR2 YFSETQ. Here the CDR3 reads CASSLGGRAGTGELFF. As DNA, the CDR3 is TGCGCCAGCAGCTTGGGCGGGAGGGCCGGCACCGGGGAGCTGTTTTTT.

The chain uses TRBV11-2 and TRBJ2-6; TRBD2 is a possible D gene (6 bases). Trimming stripped 0 bases from V and 1 base from J, with 16 bases between. There are 19 residues in the CDR3. From germline, CDR1 is SGHAT and CDR2 FQNNGV. CDR3 region: CASSLESGGLVSGANVLTF. In DNA form, the CDR3 reads TGTGCCAGCAGCTTAGAGTCCGGAGGGCTCGTATCTGGGGCCAACGTCCTGACTTTC.

This clone was counted a few times. The CDR3 region is CASTQGGGEQYF. DNA for the CDR3: TGTGCCAGCACCCAGGGGGGGGGTGAGCAGTACTTC. This rearrangement joins TRBV7-8 to TRBJ2-7; D is perhaps TRBD1 or TRBD2 (7 bases each). Trimming shortened V by 7 bases and J by 7 bases, and 14 bases separated the two germline ends. Germline-derived CDR1 and CDR2 are SGHVS and FQNEAQ. This CDR3 has 12 amino acids.

This clone came up once. The chain employs TRBV25-1 and TRBJ1-1, with D perhaps matching TRBD1 (6 bases). Germline V gives CDR1 MGHDK, CDR2 SYGVNS. The CDR3 is 12 amino acids. Trimming removed 3 bases from V and 4 bases from J, with 6 bases in between. The CDR3 protein is CASSDRGTEAFF. The CDR3 DNA follows: TGTGCCAGCAGTGACAGGGGCACTGAAGCTTTCTTT.

V gene TRBV2 combines with J gene TRBJ1-4; D may be TRBD1 (5 bases). Trimming removed 6 bases at V and 2 bases at J, with 7 bases between. CDR1 SNHLY and CDR2 FYNNEI come from the germline V gene. There are 13 residues in the CDR3. CDR3 bases: TGTGCCAGCAGCGGGACTACTAATGAAAAACTGTTTTTT. Translated, it gives CASSGTTNEKLFF.

The rearrangement joins TRBV6-5 to TRBJ1-1; D might be TRBD1 (5 bases). The length of the CDR3 is 13 residues. Germline V lookup: CDR1 MNHEY, CDR2 SVGAGI. Trimming took off 5 bases at V and 1 base at J, with 8 bases between the two ends. The DNA of the CDR3 is TGTGCCAGCAGTCGGGACGGGAACACTGAAGCTTTCTTT. This gives the protein CASSRDGNTEAFF.

This clone showed up just a few times. This sequence joins TRBV28 and TRBJ1-5; 11 bases line up with TRBD1. Germline V gene lookup returns CDR1 MDHEN and CDR2 SYDVKM. Trimming at V came to 4 bases and at J to 4 bases, leaving 6 bases not matched to a gene. CDR3 size: 16 residues. CDR3 sequence reads: CASSSVRDRGNQPQHF. CDR3 nucleotide sequence: TGTGCCAGCAGTTCGGTCCGGGACAGGGGGAATCAGCCCCAGCATTTT.

V usage is TRBV2 and J usage is TRBJ2-6, with TRBD1 as a possible D gene (5 bases). Germline V gene sequence: CDR1 SNHLY, CDR2 FYNNEI. The CDR3 sequence is 16 residues long. V shed 6 bases and J shed 2 bases, with 14 bases lying between them. In nucleotides, the CDR3 is TGTGCCAGCAGGGCCAGGGTCCGGGCTGGGGCCAACGTCCTGACTTTC. Its translation is CASRARVRAGANVLTF.

The rearrangement links TRBV2 to TRBJ1-2, with unresolved D. V was cut by 6 bases and J by 11 bases, with 16 bases left in between. Germline V gene lookup returns CDR1 SNHLY and CDR2 FYNNEI. This CDR3 spans 12 amino acids. For the CDR3, the DNA is TGTGCCAGCAGGCTGCAACCGGGAGCTTACACCTTC. Translating it yields CASRLQPGAYTF.

The rearrangement joins TRBV27 to TRBJ2-2; the D gene could be TRBD1 or TRBD2 (5 bases each). The CDR3 contains 15 residues. V lost 3 bases and J lost 1, with 9 bases in between. CDR1 and CDR2 (germline): MNHEY, SMNVEV (reference sequence). The DNA of the CDR3 is TGTGCCAGCAGTTTTGAGGGGCTGAACACCGGGGAGCTGTTTTTT. It yields the protein CASSFEGLNTGELFF.

The chain uses TRBV7-8 and TRBJ2-7, with D possibly TRBD2 on 5 matching bases. The CDR3 is made up of 15 amino acids. From germline, CDR1 is SGHVS and CDR2 FQNEAQ. V was trimmed by 2 bases and J by 3 bases, leaving 14 bases between them. CDR3 DNA sequence: TGTGCCAGCAGCTTACGGGGTGGGTTGATCTACGAGCAGTACTTC. Protein sequence: CASSLRGGLIYEQYF.

The chain links TRBV19 to TRBJ1-1; maybe TRBD1 (5 bases). Between the trimmed V and J ends, which lost 6 bases and 2 bases, there was a span of 7 bases. Germline CDR1 reads LNHDA; CDR2 reads SQIVND (reference sequence). The CDR3 consists of 12 residues. This CDR3 is CASRDKNTEAFF. The CDR3 nucleotides read TGTGCCAGTAGGGACAAAAACACTGAAGCTTTCTTT.

This clone was recorded once. The rearrangement links TRBV7-9 to TRBJ1-4; no firm D call. V shed 5 bases and J shed 0 bases, with 10 bases lying between them. Germline CDR1 is SEHNR and CDR2 is FQNEAQ (reference sequence). The CDR3 consists of 15 residues. The CDR3 coding sequence is TGTGCCAGCAGCGGGGTTCATGCAACTAATGAAAAACTGTTTTTT. It is translated as CASSGVHATNEKLFF.

This chain joins TRBV7-2 and TRBJ2-1; tentatively, D is TRBD1 or TRBD2 (5 bases each). V lost 5 bases to trimming and J lost 4 bases, with 18 bases between them. The CDR3 consists of 16 residues. Germline assignment: CDR1 SGHTA and CDR2 FQGNSA. Written as DNA, the CDR3 is TGTGCCAGCAGCCAAAGGGACCCCCTTGTTTACAATGAGCAGTTCTTC. This codes for CASSQRDPLVYNEQFF.

This clone was seen a single time. The chain links TRBV5-1 to TRBJ2-3; 16 nucleotides agree with TRBD2. The CDR3 is made up of 16 amino acids. The germline V gene encodes CDR1 SGHRS and CDR2 YFSETQ. The V segment lost 2 bases and the J segment 5 bases; nucleotides outside the gene matches: 2. The CDR3 nucleotides are TGCGCCAGCAGCTTCGGGACTAGCGGGAGGGAAGATACGCAGTATTTT. This translates into CASSFGTSGREDTQYF. Full variable domain (remainder filled in from reference TRBV5-1 and TRBJ2-3): KAGVTQTPRYLIKTRGQQVTLSCSPISGHRSVSWYQQTPGQGLQFLFEYFSETQRNKGNFPGRFSGRQFSNSRSEMNVSTLELGDSALYLCASSFGTSGREDTQYFGPGTRLTVL.

The V gene is TRBV18, the J gene TRBJ1-1; the D gene is possibly TRBD1 (5 bases). From germline, CDR1 is KGHSH and CDR2 LQKENI. The V gene lost 0 bases and the J gene lost 10 bases, with 9 bases spanning the gap. The CDR3 is 12 amino acids. The CDR3 nucleotides are TGTGCCAGCTCACCACCGAACGGGGGAGCTTTCTTT. As protein: CASSPPNGGAFF.

The chain is built from TRBV5-4 and TRBJ2-7, with 7 bases fitting TRBD1. CDR3 length: 13 residues. The trim removed 4 bases at V and 2 bases at J, leaving 3 bases unmatched. Germline V gene data show CDR1 as SGHNT and CDR2 as YYREEE (reference sequence). Here the CDR3 DNA reads TGTGCCAGCAGCGTTGGGACAGCCTACGAGCAGTACTTC. Its protein product is CASSVGTAYEQYF.

The chain carries TRBV28 and TRBJ1-4; 8 bases match TRBD1. V lost 4 bases to trimming and J lost 2 bases; unmatched junction nucleotides: 3. This CDR3 contains 15 residues. Germline CDR1 is MDHEN and CDR2 is SYDVKM. The CDR3 nucleotides read TGTGCCAGCAGTTGGAACAGGGGGACTAATGAAAAACTGTTTTTT. Its protein is CASSWNRGTNEKLFF.